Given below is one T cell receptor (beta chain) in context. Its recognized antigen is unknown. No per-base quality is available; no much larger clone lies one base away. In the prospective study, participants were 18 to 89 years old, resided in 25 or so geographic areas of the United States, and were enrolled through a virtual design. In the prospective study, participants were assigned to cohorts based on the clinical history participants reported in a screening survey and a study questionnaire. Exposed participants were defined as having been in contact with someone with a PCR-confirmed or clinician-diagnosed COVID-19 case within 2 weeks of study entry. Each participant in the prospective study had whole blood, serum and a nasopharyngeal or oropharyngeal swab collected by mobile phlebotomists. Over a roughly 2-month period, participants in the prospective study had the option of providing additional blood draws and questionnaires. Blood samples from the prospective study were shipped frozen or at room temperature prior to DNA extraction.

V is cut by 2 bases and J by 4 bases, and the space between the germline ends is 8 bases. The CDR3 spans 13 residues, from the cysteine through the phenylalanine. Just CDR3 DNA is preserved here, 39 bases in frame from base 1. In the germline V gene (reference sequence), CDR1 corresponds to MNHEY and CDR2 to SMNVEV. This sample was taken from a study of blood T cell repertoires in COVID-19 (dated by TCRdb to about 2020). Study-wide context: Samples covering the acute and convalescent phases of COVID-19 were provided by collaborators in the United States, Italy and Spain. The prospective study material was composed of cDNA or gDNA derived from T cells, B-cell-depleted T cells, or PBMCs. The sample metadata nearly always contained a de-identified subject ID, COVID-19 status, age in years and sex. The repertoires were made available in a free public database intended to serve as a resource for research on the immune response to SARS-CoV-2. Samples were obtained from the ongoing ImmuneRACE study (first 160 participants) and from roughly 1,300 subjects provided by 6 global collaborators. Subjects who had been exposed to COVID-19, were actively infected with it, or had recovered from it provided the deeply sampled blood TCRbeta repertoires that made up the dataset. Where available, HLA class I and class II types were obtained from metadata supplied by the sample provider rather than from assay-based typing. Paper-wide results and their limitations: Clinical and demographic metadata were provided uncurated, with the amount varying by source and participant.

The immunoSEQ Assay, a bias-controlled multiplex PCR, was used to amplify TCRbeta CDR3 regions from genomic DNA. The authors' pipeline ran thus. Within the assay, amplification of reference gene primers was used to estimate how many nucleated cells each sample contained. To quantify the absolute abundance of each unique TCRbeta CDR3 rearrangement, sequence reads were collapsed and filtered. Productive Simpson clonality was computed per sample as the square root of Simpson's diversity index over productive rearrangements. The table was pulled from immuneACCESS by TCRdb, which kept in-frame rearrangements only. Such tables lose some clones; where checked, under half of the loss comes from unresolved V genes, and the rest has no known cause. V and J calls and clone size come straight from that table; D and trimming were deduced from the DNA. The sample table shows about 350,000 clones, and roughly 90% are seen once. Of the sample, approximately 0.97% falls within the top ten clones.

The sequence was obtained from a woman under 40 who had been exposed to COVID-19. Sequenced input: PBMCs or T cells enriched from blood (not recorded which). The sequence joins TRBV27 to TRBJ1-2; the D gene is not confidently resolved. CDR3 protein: CASSLQEGYGYTF. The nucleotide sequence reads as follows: TGTGCCAGCAGTTTACAGGAAGGCTATGGCTACACCTTC.